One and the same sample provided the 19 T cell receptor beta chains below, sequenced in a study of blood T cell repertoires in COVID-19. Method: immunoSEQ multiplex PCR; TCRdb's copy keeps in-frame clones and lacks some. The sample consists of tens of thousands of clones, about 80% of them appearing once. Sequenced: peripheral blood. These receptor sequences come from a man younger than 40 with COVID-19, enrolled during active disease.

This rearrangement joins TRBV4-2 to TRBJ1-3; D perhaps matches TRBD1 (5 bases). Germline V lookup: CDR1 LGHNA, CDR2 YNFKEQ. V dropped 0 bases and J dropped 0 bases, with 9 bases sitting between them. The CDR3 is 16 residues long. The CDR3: CASSQDLTASGNTIYF. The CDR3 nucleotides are TGTGCCAGCAGCCAAGATTTGACAGCCTCTGGAAACACCATATATTTT.

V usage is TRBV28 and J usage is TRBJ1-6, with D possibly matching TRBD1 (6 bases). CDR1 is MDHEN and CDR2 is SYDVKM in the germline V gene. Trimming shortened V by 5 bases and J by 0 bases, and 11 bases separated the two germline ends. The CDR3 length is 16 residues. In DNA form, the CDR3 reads TGTGCCAGCAGTCCCGGACAGAACTCCTATAATTCACCCCTCCACTTT. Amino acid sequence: CASSPGQNSYNSPLHF.

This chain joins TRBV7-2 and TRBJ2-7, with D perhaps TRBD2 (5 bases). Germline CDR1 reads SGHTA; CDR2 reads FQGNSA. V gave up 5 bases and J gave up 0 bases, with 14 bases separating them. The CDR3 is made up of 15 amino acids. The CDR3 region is CASSLGGAGSYEQYF. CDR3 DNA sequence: TGTGCCAGCAGCCTTGGCGGTGCGGGCTCCTACGAGCAGTACTTC.

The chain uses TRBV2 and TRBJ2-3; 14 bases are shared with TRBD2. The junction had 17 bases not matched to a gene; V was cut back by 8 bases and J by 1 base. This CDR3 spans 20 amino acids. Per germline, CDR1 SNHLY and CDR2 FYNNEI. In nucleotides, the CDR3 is TGTGCCAGCGTGGTACTTGGGACTAGCGGGAGAGGCTTGGGCACAGATACGCAGTATTTT. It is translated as CASVVLGTSGRGLGTDTQYF.

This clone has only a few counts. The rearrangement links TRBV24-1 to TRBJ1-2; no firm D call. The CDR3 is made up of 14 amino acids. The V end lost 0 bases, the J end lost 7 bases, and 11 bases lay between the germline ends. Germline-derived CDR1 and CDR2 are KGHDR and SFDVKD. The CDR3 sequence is CATSDLNRGGGYTF. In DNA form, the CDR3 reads TGTGCCACCAGTGATTTGAATCGGGGTGGTGGCTACACCTTC.

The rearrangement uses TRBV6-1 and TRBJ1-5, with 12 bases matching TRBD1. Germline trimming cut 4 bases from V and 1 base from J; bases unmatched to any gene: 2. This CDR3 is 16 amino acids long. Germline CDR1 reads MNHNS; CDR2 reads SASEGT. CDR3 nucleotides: TGTGCCAGCAGTGGGGACAGGGGGCAGAGCAATCAGCCCCAGCATTTT. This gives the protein CASSGDRGQSNQPQHF.

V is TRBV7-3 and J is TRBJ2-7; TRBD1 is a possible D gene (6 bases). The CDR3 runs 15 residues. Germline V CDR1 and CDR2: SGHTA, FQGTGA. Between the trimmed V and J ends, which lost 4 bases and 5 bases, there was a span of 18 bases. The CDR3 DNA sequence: TGTGCCAGCAGCTACCCTCAGGGGCGGATACACGAGCAGTACTTC. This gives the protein CASSYPQGRIHEQYF.

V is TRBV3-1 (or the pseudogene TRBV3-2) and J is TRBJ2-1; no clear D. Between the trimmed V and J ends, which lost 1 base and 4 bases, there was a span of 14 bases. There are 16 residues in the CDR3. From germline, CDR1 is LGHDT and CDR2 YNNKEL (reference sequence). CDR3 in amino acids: CASSQADTALYNEQFF. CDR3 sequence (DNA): TGTGCCAGCAGCCAAGCTGACACGGCCCTTTACAATGAGCAGTTCTTC.

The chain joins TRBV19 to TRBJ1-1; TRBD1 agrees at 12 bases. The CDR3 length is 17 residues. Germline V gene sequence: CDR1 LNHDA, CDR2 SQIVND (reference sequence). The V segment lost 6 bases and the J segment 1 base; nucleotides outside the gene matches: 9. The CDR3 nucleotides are TGTGCCAGTAGGATTAGGGACAGGGGGCGATCGAACACTGAAGCTTTCTTT. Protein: CASRIRDRGRSNTEAFF.

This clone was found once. This chain's CDR3 is CASKPGQGYNQPQHF. The DNA of the CDR3 is TGTGCCAGCAAGCCGGGACAGGGCTACAATCAGCCCCAGCATTTT. This chain links TRBV27 with TRBJ1-5; 9 bases fit TRBD1. Germline trimming cut 7 bases from V and 3 bases from J; bases unmatched to any gene: 7. The germline V gene encodes CDR1 MNHEY and CDR2 SMNVEV (reference sequence). This CDR3 spans 15 amino acids.

CDR3 sequence reads: CASSEKDRGRIYDTGELFF. In nucleotides, the CDR3 is TGTGCCAGCAGCGAAAAGGACAGGGGGCGAATTTATGACACCGGGGAGCTGTTTTTT. The V gene is TRBV5-4, the J gene TRBJ2-2; 11 bases are a match to TRBD1. Germline CDR1 SGHNT, CDR2 YYREEE (reference sequence). The length of the CDR3 is 19 residues. V was pared by 4 bases and J by 3 bases, with 14 bases of the junction left unmatched.

In DNA form, the CDR3 reads TGTGCCAGCAGCTCGGGACCAGGGGGCTCCTATGGCTACACCTTC. Translation gives CASSSGPGGSYGYTF. The chain couples TRBV9 to TRBJ1-2, with 8 bases aligning to TRBD1. Trimming cost V 4 bases and J 4 bases; bases outside gene matches: 9. Germline CDR1 is SGDLS and CDR2 is YYNGEE. The CDR3 covers 15 residues.

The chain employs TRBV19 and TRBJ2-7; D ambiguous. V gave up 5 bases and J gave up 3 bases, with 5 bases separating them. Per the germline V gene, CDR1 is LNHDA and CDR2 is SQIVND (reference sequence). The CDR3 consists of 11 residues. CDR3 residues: CASSSLYEQYF. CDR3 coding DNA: TGTGCCAGTAGTTCTCTCTACGAGCAGTACTTC.

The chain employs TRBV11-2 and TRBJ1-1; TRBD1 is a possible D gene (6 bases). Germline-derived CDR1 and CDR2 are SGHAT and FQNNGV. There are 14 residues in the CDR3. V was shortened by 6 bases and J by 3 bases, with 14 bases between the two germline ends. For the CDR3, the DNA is TGTGCCAGCAGGAGGAGACAGGACTACACTGAAGCTTTCTTT. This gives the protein CASRRRQDYTEAFF.

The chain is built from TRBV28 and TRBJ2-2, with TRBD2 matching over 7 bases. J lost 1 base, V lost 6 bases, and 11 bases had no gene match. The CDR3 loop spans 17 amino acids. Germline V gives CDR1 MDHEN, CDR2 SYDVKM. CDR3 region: CASSSHLAGLNTGELFF. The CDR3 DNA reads TGTGCCAGCAGCTCCCACTTAGCGGGCCTGAACACCGGGGAGCTGTTTTTT.

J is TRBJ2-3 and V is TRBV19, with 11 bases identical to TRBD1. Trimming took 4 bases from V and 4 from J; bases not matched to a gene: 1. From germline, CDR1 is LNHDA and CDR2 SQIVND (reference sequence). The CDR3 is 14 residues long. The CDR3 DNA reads TGTGCCAGTAGTAGGGGACAGGGGGCAGATACGCAGTATTTT. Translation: CASSRGQGADTQYF.

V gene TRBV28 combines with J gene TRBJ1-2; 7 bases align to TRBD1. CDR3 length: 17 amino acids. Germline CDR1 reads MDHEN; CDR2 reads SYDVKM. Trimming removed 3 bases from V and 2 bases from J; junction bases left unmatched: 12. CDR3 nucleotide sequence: TGTGCCAGCAGTTTTTTGAGGACAGGCGAAATGAACTATGGCTACACCTTC. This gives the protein CASSFLRTGEMNYGYTF.

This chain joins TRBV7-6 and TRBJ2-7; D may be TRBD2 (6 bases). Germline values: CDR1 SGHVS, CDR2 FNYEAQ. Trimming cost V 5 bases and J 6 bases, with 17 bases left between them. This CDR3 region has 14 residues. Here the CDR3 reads CASSPQLTSAEQYF. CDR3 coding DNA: TGTGCCAGCAGCCCTCAGCTGACTAGTGCCGAGCAGTACTTC.

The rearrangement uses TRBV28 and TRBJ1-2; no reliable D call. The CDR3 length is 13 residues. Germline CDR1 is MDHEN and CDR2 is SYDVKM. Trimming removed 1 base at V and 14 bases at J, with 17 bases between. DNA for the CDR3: TGTGCCAGCAGTTTATTTAAAGGCACCCCGGGAACCTTC. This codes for CASSLFKGTPGTF.